Included here is one T cell receptor (beta chain) sequence, with context. Its antigen is still unknown. This entry comes from a study of OX40 agonist ivuxolimab in advanced cancers. As for the study in general: Patients treated during dose escalation were battling hepatocellular carcinoma, melanoma, renal cell or head and neck cancer. Findings of the study overall: Within 6 weeks, CD4+ and CD8+ blood T cells expanded clonally at 0.1 to 3.0 mg/kg.

In germline, CDR1 is SGHNT, CDR2 YYREEE (reference sequence). The CDR3 totals 14 residues. Trimming took 4 bases from V and 4 from J; bases not matched to a gene: 5. Profiled with immunoSEQ multiplex PCR; TCRdb holds only in-frame clones, not every one. The sample contains tens of thousands of clones, about 93% of which appear only once. The clonotype was recovered from an adult with an advanced solid tumor such as melanoma, head and neck, liver or kidney cancer. This chain connects TRBV5-4 to TRBJ2-1; 7 positions match TRBD1. The sequenced sample was CD4+ or CD8+ T cells sorted from blood, obtained in a trial of the OX40 agonist ivuxolimab. CDR3 loop: CASSPPTGYNEQFF. DNA of the CDR3: TGTGCCAGCAGCCCCCCGACAGGGTACAATGAGCAGTTCTTC. Using reference TRBV5-4 and TRBJ2-1 for the parts outside the CDR3, the full variable domain is ETGVTQSPTHLIKTRGQQVTLRCSSQSGHNTVSWYQQALGQGPQFIFQYYREEENGRGNFPPRFSGLQFPNYSSELNVNALELDDSALYLCASSPPTGYNEQFFGPGTRLTVL.